The 4 T cell receptor beta chains below all came from one sample that was sequenced in a study of technical replicates of blood from several donors. Sequencing used immunoSEQ multiplex PCR; TCRdb keeps in-frame clones, though not all of them. The sample consists of about 83,000 clones, about 97% of them appearing once. Sequences were obtained from T cells isolated from PBMCs. These receptors were collected from a human donor in good health.

This rearrangement joins TRBV10-3 to TRBJ2-1; the D gene is possibly TRBD1 (6 bases). The CDR3 extends over 14 amino acids. CDR1 is ENHRY and CDR2 is SYGVKD in the germline V gene. V was pared by 6 bases and J by 9 bases, with 18 bases between. The CDR3 reads CAISAKDSRTEQFF. CDR3 bases: TGTGCCATCAGCGCCAAGGACAGTCGCACTGAGCAGTTCTTC.

This chain links TRBV6-1 with TRBJ1-1; D gene uncertain. The CDR3 runs 14 residues. V shed 6 bases and J shed 1 base, with 12 bases lying between them. Germline-derived CDR1 and CDR2 are MNHNS and SASEGT. CDR3 bases: TGTGCCAGCAGCAAGATCCCAGGGAACACTGAAGCTTTCTTT. It is translated as CASSKIPGNTEAFF.

The chain couples TRBV6-5 to TRBJ1-5; no clear D gene. V shed 2 bases and J shed 4 bases, with 6 bases lying between them. The CDR3 covers 13 residues. CDR1 is MNHEY, CDR2 SVGAGI, per germline. The DNA for the CDR3 is TGTGCCAGCAGTTACGCGGGGAATCAGCCCCAGCATTTT. Its protein is CASSYAGNQPQHF.

The chain has TRBV2 and TRBJ2-1, with 9 nucleotides matching TRBD2. V lost 7 bases to trimming and J lost 5 bases; unmatched junction nucleotides: 6. Germline CDR1 and CDR2: SNHLY and FYNNEI. This CDR3 spans 14 amino acids. CDR3 sequence reads: CASMWLAGNNEQFF. CDR3 nucleotides: TGTGCCAGCATGTGGCTAGCGGGAAACAATGAGCAGTTCTTC.